This T cell receptor (beta chain) was documented in a study of Ad26.COV2.S vaccination and SARS-CoV-2 variants. Germline assignment: CDR1 SEHNR and CDR2 FQNEAQ (reference sequence). The ends lost 5 bases at V and 7 bases at J; junction bases unmatched: 11. The CDR3 contains 15 residues. Produced via immunoSEQ multiplex PCR; TCRdb's table is partial and in-frame only. The table shows about 500,000 clones, with 70% to 90% occurring only once. Study conclusions and caveats: Vaccinees displayed broader spike-specific TCR repertoires than placebo recipients.

Treatment: around 19 received Ad26.COV2.S at low or high dose, single or two shots; 5 received placebo; per-sample allocation not given. Day 63 after the first vaccine or placebo injection was the time point for sampling. This clone was picked up a small number of times. Its antigen is still unknown. This clonotype was sampled from a person between 18 and 65 years old who received the Ad26.COV2.S COVID-19 vaccine or a placebo. This chain links TRBV7-9 with TRBJ1-2; 9 bases match TRBD1. The sample in question was peripheral blood, obtained in a trial of Ad26.COV2.S vaccine versus placebo. CDR3 sequence: CASSILSRDRVGYTF. In DNA form, the CDR3 reads TGTGCCAGCAGCATTCTATCCCGGGACAGGGTTGGCTACACCTTC.